Reported below is one T cell receptor beta chain. Its specificity is not known. The assay was immunoSEQ multiplex PCR, and TCRdb's table has in-frame clones only and misses some. The sample shows about 170,000 clones, 75% to 90% of them seen only once. The CDR3 is 15 amino acids. The germline V gene encodes CDR1 SGHRS and CDR2 YFSETQ. V was pared by 4 bases and J by 2 bases, with 12 bases between. The record originates from a study of T cell responses to AZD1222 COVID-19 vaccine. General study points: Breadth and depth of Spike-specific TCRs rose after two AZD1222 doses. Researchers took repertoire samples only after the peak T cell response had come.

The clonotype was recovered from an adult in good health. The sample consisted of peripheral blood, taken on day 0 of AZD1222 vaccination. V gene TRBV5-1 combines with J gene TRBJ2-2; tentative D call: TRBD1 (6 bases). The CDR3 sequence: CASSNPGQNTGELFF. Written as DNA, the CDR3 is TGCGCCAGCAGCAATCCGGGACAAAACACCGGGGAGCTGTTTTTT.